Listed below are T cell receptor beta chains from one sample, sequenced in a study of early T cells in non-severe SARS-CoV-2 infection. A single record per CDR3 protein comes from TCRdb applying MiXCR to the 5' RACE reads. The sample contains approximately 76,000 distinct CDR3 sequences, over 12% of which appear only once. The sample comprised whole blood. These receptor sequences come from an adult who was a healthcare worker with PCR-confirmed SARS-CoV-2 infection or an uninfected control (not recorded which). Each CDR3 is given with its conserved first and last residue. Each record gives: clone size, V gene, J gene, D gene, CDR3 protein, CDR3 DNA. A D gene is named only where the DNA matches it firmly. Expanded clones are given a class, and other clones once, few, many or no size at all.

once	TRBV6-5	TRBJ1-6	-	CASSYWEDGSPLHF	TGTGCCAGCAGTTACTGGGAGGATGGGTCACCCCTCCACTTT
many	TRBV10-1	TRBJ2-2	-	CASSEKTDTGELFF	TGCGCCAGCAGTGAGAAAACAGACACCGGGGAGCTGTTTTTT
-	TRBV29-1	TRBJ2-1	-	CSVAVVEQFF	TGCAGCGTCGCAGTCGTTGAGCAGTTCTTC
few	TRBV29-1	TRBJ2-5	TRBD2	CSVPGGTSASGAQYF	TGCAGCGTCCCCGGCGGGACTAGCGCTAGCGGGGCCCAGTACTTC
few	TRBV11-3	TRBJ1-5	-	CASSFPGVHQPQHF	TGTGCCAGCAGCTTTCCCGGGGTTCACCAGCCCCAGCATTTT
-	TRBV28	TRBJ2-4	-	CASSRARNIQYF	TGTGCCAGCAGTAGGGCCCGAAACATTCAGTACTTC
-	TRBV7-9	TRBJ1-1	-	CASSLRIADTEAFF	TGTGCCAGCAGCCTCCGGATAGCCGACACTGAAGCTTTCTTT
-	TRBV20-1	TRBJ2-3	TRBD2	CSATRGGGSDTQYF	TGCAGTGCAACCCGGGGGGGGGGCTCAGATACGCAGTATTTT
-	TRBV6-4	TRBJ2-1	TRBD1	CASSVSGQGDNEQFF	TGTGCCAGCAGTGTATCGGGACAGGGGGACAATGAGCAGTTCTTC
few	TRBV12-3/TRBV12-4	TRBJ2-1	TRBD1	CASSVGTGATGEQFF	TGTGCCAGCAGTGTCGGTACAGGGGCAACTGGGGAGCAGTTCTTC
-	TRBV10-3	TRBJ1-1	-	CAILGGGEAFF	TGTGCCATCCTAGGGGGAGGTGAAGCTTTCTTT
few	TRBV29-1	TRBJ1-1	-	CSVRNREDTEAFF	TGCAGCGTTAGAAACAGGGAGGACACTGAAGCTTTCTTT
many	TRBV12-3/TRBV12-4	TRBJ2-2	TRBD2	CASRAAGENGGELFF	TGTGCCAGCAGGGCAGCGGGAGAGAACGGCGGGGAGCTGTTTTTT
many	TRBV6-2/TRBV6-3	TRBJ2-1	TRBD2	CASTSLAGVIGEQFF	TGTGCCAGCACTTCCCTAGCGGGAGTTATTGGTGAGCAGTTCTTC
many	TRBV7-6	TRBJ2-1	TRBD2	CASSPLQREGLNEQFF	TGTGCCAGCAGCCCGCTCCAACGGGAGGGCCTTAATGAGCAGTTCTTC
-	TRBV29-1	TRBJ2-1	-	CSVISGNEQFF	TGCAGCGTGATAAGTGGGAATGAGCAGTTCTTC
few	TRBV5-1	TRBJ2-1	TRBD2	CASSLGTSVRGLLHEQFF	TGCGCCAGCAGCTTGGGGACTAGCGTAAGGGGGCTCCTGCATGAGCAGTTCTTC
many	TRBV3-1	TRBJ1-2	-	CASSQTDYGYTF	TGTGCCAGCAGCCAGACCGACTATGGCTACACCTTC
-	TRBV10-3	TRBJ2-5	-	CAISELDSGTQYF	TGTGCCATCAGTGAGTTGGACAGTGGGACCCAGTACTTC
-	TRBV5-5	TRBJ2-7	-	CASSLTDHYEQYF	TGTGCCAGCAGCTTAACGGACCACTACGAGCAGTACTTC
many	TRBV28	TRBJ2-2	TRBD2	CASSLGLAGLANTGELFF	TGTGCCAGCAGTTTAGGACTAGCGGGACTAGCGAACACCGGGGAGCTGTTTTTT
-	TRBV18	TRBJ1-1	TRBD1	CASSPTITGETEAFF	TGTGCCAGCTCACCGACCATAACAGGGGAGACTGAAGCTTTCTTT
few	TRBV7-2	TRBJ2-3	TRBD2	CASSLASGGTDTQYF	TGTGCCAGCAGCTTAGCTAGCGGGGGCACAGATACGCAGTATTTT
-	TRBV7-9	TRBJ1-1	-	CASSYHTEAFF	TGTGCCAGCAGCTACCACACTGAAGCTTTCTTT
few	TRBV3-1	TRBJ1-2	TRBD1	CASNQDRGQGSRGYTF	TGTGCCAGCAACCAAGATCGGGGACAGGGAAGTCGGGGCTACACCTTC
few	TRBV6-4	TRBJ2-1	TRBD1	CASSEQGNYNEQFF	TGTGCCAGCAGTGAACAGGGGAACTACAATGAGCAGTTCTTC
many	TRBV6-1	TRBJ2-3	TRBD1	CASRDDRGVSRDTQYF	TGTGCCAGCAGGGATGACAGGGGTGTGTCCAGAGATACGCAGTATTTT
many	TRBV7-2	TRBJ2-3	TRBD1	CASSLRRTGADTQYF	TGTGCCAGCAGCTTACGGAGGACAGGGGCCGATACGCAGTATTTT
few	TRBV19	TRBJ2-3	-	CASSIGVSTDTQYF	TGTGCCAGTAGTATTGGAGTCTCCACAGATACGCAGTATTTT
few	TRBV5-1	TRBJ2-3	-	CASSSQYREDTQYF	TGCGCCAGCAGCTCGCAGTATAGGGAAGATACGCAGTATTTT
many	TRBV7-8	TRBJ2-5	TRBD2	CASSSQPGTSGGQETQYF	TGTGCCAGCAGCTCCCAACCCGGGACTAGCGGGGGCCAAGAGACCCAGTACTTC
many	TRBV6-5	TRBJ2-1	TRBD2	CASSRREGRNEQFF	TGTGCCAGCAGTCGACGGGAGGGGAGGAATGAGCAGTTCTTC
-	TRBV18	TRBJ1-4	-	CASSLEDRQNEKLFF	TGTGCCAGCTCACTCGAGGACCGGCAGAATGAAAAACTGTTTTTT
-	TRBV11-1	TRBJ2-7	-	CASSFGVNPYEQYF	TGTGCCAGCAGCTTCGGGGTGAACCCCTACGAGCAGTACTTC
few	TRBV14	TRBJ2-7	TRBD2	CASSSLAVPPYEQYF	TGTGCCAGCAGCTCCCTAGCGGTACCACCCTACGAGCAGTACTTC
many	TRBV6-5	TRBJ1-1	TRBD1	CASSRGQGTEAFF	TGTGCCAGCAGTAGGGGACAGGGCACTGAAGCTTTCTTT
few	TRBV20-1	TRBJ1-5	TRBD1	CSARDRNRGANQPQHF	TGCAGTGCTAGAGATAGGAACAGGGGAGCTAATCAGCCCCAGCATTTT
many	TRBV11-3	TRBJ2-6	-	CASSSVGDLSGANVLTF	TGTGCCAGCAGCTCAGTGGGGGACCTCTCTGGGGCCAACGTCCTGACTTTC
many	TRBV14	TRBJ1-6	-	CASSQVQGESPLHF	TGTGCCAGCAGCCAAGTACAGGGAGAATCACCCCTCCACTTT